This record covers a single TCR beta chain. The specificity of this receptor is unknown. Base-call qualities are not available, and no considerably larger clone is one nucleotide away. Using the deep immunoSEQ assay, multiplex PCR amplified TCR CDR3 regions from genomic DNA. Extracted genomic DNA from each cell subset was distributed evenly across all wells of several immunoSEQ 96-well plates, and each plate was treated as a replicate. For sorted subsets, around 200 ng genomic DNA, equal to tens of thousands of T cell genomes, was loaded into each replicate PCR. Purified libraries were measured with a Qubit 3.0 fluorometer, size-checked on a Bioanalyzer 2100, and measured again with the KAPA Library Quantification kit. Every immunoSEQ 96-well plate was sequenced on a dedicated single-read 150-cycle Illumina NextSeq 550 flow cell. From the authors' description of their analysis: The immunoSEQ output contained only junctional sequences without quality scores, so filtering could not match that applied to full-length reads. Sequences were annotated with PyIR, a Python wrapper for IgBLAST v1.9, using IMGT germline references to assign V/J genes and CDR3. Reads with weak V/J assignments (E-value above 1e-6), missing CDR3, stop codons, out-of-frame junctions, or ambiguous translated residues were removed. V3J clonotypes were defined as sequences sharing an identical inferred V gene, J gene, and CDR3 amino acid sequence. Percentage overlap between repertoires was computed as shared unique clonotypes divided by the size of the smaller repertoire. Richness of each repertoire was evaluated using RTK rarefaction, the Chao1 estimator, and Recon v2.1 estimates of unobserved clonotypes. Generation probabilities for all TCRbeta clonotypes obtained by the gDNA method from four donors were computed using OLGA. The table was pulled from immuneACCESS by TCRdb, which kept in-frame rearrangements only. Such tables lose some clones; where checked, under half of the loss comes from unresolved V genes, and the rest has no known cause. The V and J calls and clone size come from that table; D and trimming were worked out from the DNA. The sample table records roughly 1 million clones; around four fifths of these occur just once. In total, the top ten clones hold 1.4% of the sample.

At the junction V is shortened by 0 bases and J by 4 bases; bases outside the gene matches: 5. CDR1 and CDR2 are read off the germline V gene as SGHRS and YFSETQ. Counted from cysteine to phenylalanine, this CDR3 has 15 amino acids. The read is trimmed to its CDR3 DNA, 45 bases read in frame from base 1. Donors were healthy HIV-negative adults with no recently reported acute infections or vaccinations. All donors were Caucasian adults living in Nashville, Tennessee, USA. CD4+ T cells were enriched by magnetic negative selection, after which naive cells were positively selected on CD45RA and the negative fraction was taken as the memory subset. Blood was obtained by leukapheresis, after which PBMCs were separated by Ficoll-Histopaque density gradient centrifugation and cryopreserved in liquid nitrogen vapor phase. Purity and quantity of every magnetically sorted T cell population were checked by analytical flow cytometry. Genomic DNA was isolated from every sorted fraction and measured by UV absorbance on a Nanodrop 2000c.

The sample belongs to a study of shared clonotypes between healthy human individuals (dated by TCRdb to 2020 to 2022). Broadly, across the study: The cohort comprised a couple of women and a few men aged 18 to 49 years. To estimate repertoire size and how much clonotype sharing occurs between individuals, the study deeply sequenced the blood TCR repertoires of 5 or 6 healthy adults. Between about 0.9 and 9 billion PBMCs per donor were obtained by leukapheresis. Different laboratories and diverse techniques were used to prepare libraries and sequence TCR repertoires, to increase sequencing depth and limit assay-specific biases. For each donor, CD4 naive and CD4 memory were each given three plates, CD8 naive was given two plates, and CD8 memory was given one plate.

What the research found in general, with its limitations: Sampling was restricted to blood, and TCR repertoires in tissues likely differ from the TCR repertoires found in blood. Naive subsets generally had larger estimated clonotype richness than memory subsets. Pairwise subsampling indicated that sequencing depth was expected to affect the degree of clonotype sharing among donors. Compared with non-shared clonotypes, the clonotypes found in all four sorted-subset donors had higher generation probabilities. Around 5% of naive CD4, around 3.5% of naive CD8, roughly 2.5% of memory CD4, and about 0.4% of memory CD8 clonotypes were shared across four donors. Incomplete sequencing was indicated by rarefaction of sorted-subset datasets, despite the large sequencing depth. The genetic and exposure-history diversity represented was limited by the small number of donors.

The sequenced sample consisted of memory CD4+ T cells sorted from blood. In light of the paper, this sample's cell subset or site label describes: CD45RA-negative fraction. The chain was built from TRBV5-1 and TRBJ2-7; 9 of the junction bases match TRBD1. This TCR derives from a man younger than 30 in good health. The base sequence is TGCGCCAGCAGCTTGGATTGGACAGGGGATTACGAGCAGTACTTC. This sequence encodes CASSLDWTGDYEQYF.